This T cell receptor (beta chain) was documented in a study of blood T cell repertoires in COVID-19. Study-wide context: Acute and convalescent COVID-19 samples came from the United States, Italy and Spain.

The study recruited exposed participants who had met a COVID-19 case within 2 weeks before entry. TCRdb's copy holds only in-frame clones and misses some; the assay was immunoSEQ multiplex PCR. The sample carries 210,000 or so clones, 80% to 90% recorded once. This CDR3 comprises 14 residues. Trimming pared 2 bases from V and 1 base from J, leaving 6 bases between. The clonotype originates from a woman aged 25 to 39 who had been exposed to COVID-19. Sequenced sample: PBMCs or T cells enriched from blood (not recorded which). This rearrangement joins TRBV23-1 to TRBJ2-4; possibly TRBD2 for D (5 bases). TRBV23-1 belongs to the ORF category, with a function that is uncertain. This CDR3 is CASSQPGAKNIQYF. The DNA for the CDR3 is TGCGCCAGCAGTCAACCGGGGGCCAAAAACATTCAGTACTTC.